Each of the 3 T cell receptor beta chains below was sequenced from the same sample in a study of immune evolution from preneoplasia to lung adenocarcinoma. Repertoires were generated with immunoSEQ multiplex PCR, while TCRdb's copy carries only in-frame clones and drops some. The data contain about 10,000 clones, approximately 80% of them singletons. The specimen sequenced was FFPE normal lung tissue adjacent to the tumor. The receptor set was obtained from a person in their sixties or seventies with lung adenocarcinoma. Some clones in this sample may be carry-over from other donors' samples.

The gene calls are TRBV27 and TRBJ1-4, with 7 nucleotides matching TRBD1. J was trimmed by 2 bases and V by 6 bases; bases with no gene match: 3. The germline gives CDR1 MNHEY, CDR2 SMNVEV (reference sequence). The CDR3 covers 14 residues. The CDR3 bases are TGTGCCAGCAGCAAACAGGGGACTAATGAAAAACTGTTTTTT. Translated: CASSKQGTNEKLFF.

The CDR3 DNA reads TGTGCCAGCAGCTTGGATCAGCGTAACTATGGCTACACCTTC. This encodes CASSLDQRNYGYTF. This chain links TRBV5-6 with TRBJ1-2; D is uncertain. Trimming removed 0 bases at V and 1 base at J, with 7 bases between. This CDR3 has 14 residues. CDR1 and CDR2 from the germline V gene are SGHDT and YYEEEE.

This clone was counted once. This rearrangement joins TRBV5-4 to TRBJ1-2; a possible D gene is TRBD1 (6 bases). Germline V lookup: CDR1 SGHNT, CDR2 YYREEE (reference sequence). Deletions cut 0 bases from V and 0 bases from J, with 6 bases between. This CDR3 has 14 residues. The CDR3 DNA sequence: TGTGCCAGCAGCTTGGACAGGGCTAACTATGGCTACACCTTC. Encoded protein: CASSLDRANYGYTF.